This paragraph covers one TCR beta chain sequence. The antigen is unknown. TCRdb re-analysed the RT-PCR reads in MiXCR, keeping a single row per CDR3 protein. The sample yields some 600,000 distinct CDR3 sequences, about 15% seen once. The data stem from a study of response to subunit inactivated influenza vaccine. Study-wide results and caveats: That few new T cells are recruited by each seasonal influenza vaccination was the authors' suggestion.

The germline V gene encodes CDR1 SGDLS and CDR2 YYNGEE. The V segment lost 3 bases and the J segment 5 bases; nucleotides outside the gene matches: 6. The CDR3 runs 14 residues. The receptor was isolated from a middle-aged man who received an inactivated influenza vaccine. V gene TRBV9 combines with J gene TRBJ1-1; 8 bases map to TRBD1. Sequenced here: PBMCs from blood, sampled about 14 days before vaccination. CDR3 DNA sequence: TGTGCCAGCAGCGGAGACAGGGGAGGAACTGAAGCTTTCTTT. It specifies CASSGDRGGTEAFF.